The 16 T cell receptor beta chains below were found in one sample sequenced in a study of CD8+CD57+ T cells in acquired aplastic anemia. Genomic DNA, serving as template, underwent TCR beta VDJ and CDR3 profiling. TCRdb called the reads again in MiXCR, with one record for every CDR3 protein. The sample lists roughly 180,000 distinct CDR3 sequences; about 64% were seen once. Sequenced sample: sorted CD4+, CD8+, or CD8+CD57+ T cells (not recorded which) from PBMCs. The source is a human donor with severe aplastic anemia or a healthy control (not recorded which).

The gene calls are TRBV2 and TRBJ1-1, with D uncertain. The V end was cut by 6 bases, the J end by 6 bases, with 14 bases between. The CDR3 runs to 13 residues. Germline-derived CDR1 and CDR2 are SNHLY and FYNNEI. CDR3 sequence: CASRPGWVSEAFF. The CDR3 DNA reads as TGTGCCAGCAGGCCCGGTTGGGTTTCTGAAGCTTTCTTT.

This clonotype was counted between two and nine times. This chain connects TRBV10-3 to TRBJ2-1, with 8 bases aligning to TRBD2. Germline-derived CDR1 and CDR2 are ENHRY and SYGVKD. V was pared by 6 bases and J by 10 bases, with 5 bases of the junction left unmatched. The CDR3 consists of 12 residues. The CDR3 here is CAISISGAEQFF. In DNA, the CDR3 is TGTGCCATCAGCATTAGCGGGGCCGAGCAGTTCTTC.

In nucleotides, the CDR3 is TGCAGTGCTAGAGCCCCTGACAGGACCTACGAGCAGTACTTC. Amino acids: CSARAPDRTYEQYF. The V call is TRBV20-1, the J call TRBJ2-7; a weak D match, TRBD1 (6 bases). Trimming removed 1 base at V and 2 bases at J, with 12 bases between. This CDR3 contains 14 residues. Per germline, CDR1 DFQATT and CDR2 SNEGSKA (reference sequence).

In this sample, this clonotype turned up a few times. V usage is TRBV2 and J usage is TRBJ2-7, with D possibly being TRBD1 (6 bases). The CDR3 contains 14 residues. CDR1 and CDR2 from the germline V gene are SNHLY and FYNNEI. V was trimmed by 6 bases and J by 5 bases, leaving 17 bases between them. CDR3 amino acids: CASRSGRQGNEQYF. In DNA form, the CDR3 reads TGTGCCAGCAGGAGCGGCCGCCAGGGGAACGAGCAGTACTTC.

The rearrangement joins TRBV7-2 to TRBJ2-7; unclear D gene. Germline CDR1 SGHTA, CDR2 FQGNSA. This CDR3 region has 11 residues. The germline V and J ends were trimmed by 8 bases and 5 bases, with 10 bases remaining between them. CDR3 sequence: CASAFWNEQYF. The CDR3 nucleotides read TGTGCCAGCGCCTTTTGGAACGAGCAGTACTTC.

CDR3 sequence (DNA): TGCAGTGCTAGAGACCCAAAGAGGGCAGCCTACGAGCAGTACTTC. This translates into CSARDPKRAAYEQYF. The V and J genes are TRBV20-1 and TRBJ2-7; TRBD2 is a possible D gene (5 bases). This CDR3 has 15 residues. The V end lost 0 bases, the J end lost 2 bases, and 14 bases lay between the germline ends. Germline V gene sequence: CDR1 DFQATT, CDR2 SNEGSKA (reference sequence).

This chain uses TRBV7-9 with TRBJ1-6; D gene unclear. V gave up 5 bases and J gave up 0 bases, with 8 bases separating them. CDR1 SEHNR and CDR2 FQNEAQ come from the germline V gene (reference sequence). The CDR3 has 15 residues. The chain's CDR3 is CASSLRDSYNSPLHF. CDR3 DNA sequence: TGTGCCAGCAGCCTCCGGGACTCCTATAATTCACCCCTCCACTTT.

This clonotype has just a few counts. The chain links TRBV7-6 to TRBJ1-5; 8 nucleotides align to TRBD1. V lost 5 bases and J lost 3; bases outside the gene matches: 6. This CDR3 is 15 amino acids long. Germline-derived CDR1 and CDR2 are SGHVS and FNYEAQ. CDR3 loop: CASSRDRWVNQPQHF. The CDR3 nucleotides are TGTGCCAGCAGCCGGGACAGGTGGGTCAATCAGCCCCAGCATTTT. Variable domain in full (rest from reference TRBV7-6 and TRBJ1-5): GAGVSQSPRYKVTKRGQDVALRCDPISGHVSLYWYRQALGQGPEFLTYFNYEAQQDKSGLPNDRFSAERPEGSISTLTIQRTEQRDSAMYRCASSRDRWVNQPQHFGDGTRLSIL.

The rearrangement links TRBV2 to TRBJ2-1; either TRBD1 or TRBD2 may fit D (5 bases each). Germline V gives CDR1 SNHLY, CDR2 FYNNEI. The CDR3 consists of 12 residues. The ends were cut back, 6 bases at V and 10 bases at J, with 13 bases in the middle. The CDR3 nucleotides are TGTGCCAGCAGGGGGGTATTTCACGAGCAGTTCTTC. Translation gives CASRGVFHEQFF.

About this clonotype itself: Germline and junction disagree at one end, which may indicate a read error. CDR3 DNA: TGCGCCAGCAGCCAAGATGACAGTCTCTCCTACGAGCAGTACTTC. This encodes CASSQDDSLSYEQYF. The rearrangement links TRBV5-4 to TRBJ2-7; the D gene is possibly TRBD1 (5 bases). This CDR3 has 15 residues. Looked up from germline, CDR1 is SGHNT and CDR2 is YYREEE (reference sequence).

The rearrangement uses TRBV20-1 and TRBJ2-5, with 9 nucleotides matching TRBD2. V lost 2 bases, J lost 5 bases, and 6 bases stayed unmatched. The CDR3 is 14 residues long. The germline V gene encodes CDR1 DFQATT and CDR2 SNEGSKA (reference sequence). CDR3 coding DNA: TGCAGTGCTAGAAGCCTAGCGGGGTACGAGACCCAGTACTTC. It yields the protein CSARSLAGYETQYF.

This clonotype has only a few counts. The rearrangement joins TRBV7-2 to TRBJ1-3, with 7 bases matching TRBD1. J gave up 7 bases and V 5 bases, and 8 bases lay outside the gene matches. The CDR3 has 14 residues. Germline V lookup: CDR1 SGHTA, CDR2 FQGNSA. The CDR3, as DNA: TGTGCCAGCAGCCCGGTGACAGGGCAGAACACCATATATTTT. This encodes CASSPVTGQNTIYF.

The chain is built from TRBV15 and TRBJ2-1; 9 positions match TRBD1. V lost 4 bases and J lost 7; bases outside the gene matches: 8. Germline V gives CDR1 LNHNV, CDR2 YYDKDF (reference sequence). The CDR3 runs 15 residues. CDR3 in DNA: TGTGCCACCAGCACCTCCGGGACAGGGTTTAATGAGCAGTTCTTC. This gives the protein CATSTSGTGFNEQFF. The variable domain in full, completed from reference TRBV15 and TRBJ2-1, reads DAMVIQNPRYQVTQFGKPVTLSCSQTLNHNVMYWYQQKSSQAPKLLFHYYDKDFNNEADTPDNFQSRRPNTSFCFLDIRSPGLGDTAMYLCATSTSGTGFNEQFFGPGTRLTVL.

This clonotype was detected only a few times. This chain joins TRBV7-3 and TRBJ2-7, with D possibly being TRBD2 (5 bases). Trimming pared 5 bases from V and 3 bases from J, leaving 17 bases between. The CDR3 loop spans 15 amino acids. Germline CDR1 SGHTA, CDR2 FQGTGA. The CDR3 nucleotides read TGTGCCAGCAGCCGAACGGGAAAGTGGGACTACGAGCAGTACTTC. Translation: CASSRTGKWDYEQYF.

For the CDR3, the DNA is TGTGCCAGTAGTAAGGACAGGGAAAGCAATCAGCCCCAGCATTTT. Its protein product is CASSKDRESNQPQHF. The chain carries TRBV19 and TRBJ1-5, with 8 positions matching TRBD1. The V and J ends lost 4 bases and 1 base, in that order; junction bases with no gene match: 3. CDR1 is LNHDA, CDR2 SQIVND, per germline (reference sequence). This CDR3 has 15 amino acids.

There are many counts of this clonotype. V usage is TRBV7-9 and J usage is TRBJ1-2; D is unresolved. The V and J ends lost 4 bases and 4 bases respectively, with 7 bases between them. The CDR3 has 12 amino acids. CDR1 is SEHNR and CDR2 is FQNEAQ in the germline V gene (reference sequence). DNA of the CDR3: TGTGCCAGCAGCTCCGCGGGCTATGGCTACACCTTC. This gives the protein CASSSAGYGYTF. The variable domain in full, completed from reference TRBV7-9 and TRBJ1-2, reads DTGVSQNPRHKITKRGQNVTFRCDPISEHNRLYWYRQTLGQGPEFLTYFQNEAQLEKSRLLSDRFSAERPKGSFSTLEIQRTEQGDSAMYLCASSSAGYGYTFGSGTRLTVV.